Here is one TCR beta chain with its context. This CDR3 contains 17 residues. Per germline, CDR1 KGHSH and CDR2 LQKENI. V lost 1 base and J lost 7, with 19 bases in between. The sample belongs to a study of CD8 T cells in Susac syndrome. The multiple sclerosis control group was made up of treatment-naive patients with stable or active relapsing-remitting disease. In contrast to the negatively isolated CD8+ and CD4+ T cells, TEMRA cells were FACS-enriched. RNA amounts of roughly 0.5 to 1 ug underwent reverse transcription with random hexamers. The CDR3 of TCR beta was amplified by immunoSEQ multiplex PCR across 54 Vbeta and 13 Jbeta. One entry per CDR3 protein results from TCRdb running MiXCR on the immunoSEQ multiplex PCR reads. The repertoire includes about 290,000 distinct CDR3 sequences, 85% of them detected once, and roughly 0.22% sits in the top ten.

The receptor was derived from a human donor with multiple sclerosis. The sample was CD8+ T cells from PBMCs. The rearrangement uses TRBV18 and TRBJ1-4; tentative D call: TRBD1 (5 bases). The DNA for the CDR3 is TGTGCCAGCTCACCACTAGAAGTGGGGCCTCCGTTTGAAAAACTGTTTTTT. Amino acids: CASSPLEVGPPFEKLFF.